This T cell receptor beta chain stems from a study of cytotoxic CD8 clonotypes in ibrutinib-treated CLL. In the study overall: For this cohort, patients were about a dozen relapsed/refractory and some 15 treatment-naive, while fewer than 18 were IGHV unmutated.

The ends lost 5 bases at V and 2 bases at J; junction bases unmatched: 11. Germline V lookup: CDR1 LGHNA, CDR2 YSLEER. CDR3 length equals 16 residues. Measured with immunoSEQ multiplex PCR; TCRdb has only the in-frame clones, and not every one. The sample includes some 300,000 clones, 80% of them seen just once. Study observations and caveats: A rise in clonality was seen at ibrutinib response, and a fall back toward baseline was seen at progression. Public clonotypes were rare and shrank or held steady on treatment. While tracking circulating CD8+ T-cell counts, baseline clonality exceeded that of age-matched healthy donors.

Of note for this clone: Its antigen is still unknown.

The J gene is TRBJ2-7, the V gene TRBV4-3, with 8 nucleotides matching TRBD2. This clonotype was obtained from a human donor with chronic lymphocytic leukemia. Specimen: PBMCs, collected before ibrutinib treatment. For the CDR3, the DNA is TGCGCCAGCAGCGCCACGCCGGGACTAGTTCCCTACGAGCAGTACTTC. Protein product: CASSATPGLVPYEQYF.